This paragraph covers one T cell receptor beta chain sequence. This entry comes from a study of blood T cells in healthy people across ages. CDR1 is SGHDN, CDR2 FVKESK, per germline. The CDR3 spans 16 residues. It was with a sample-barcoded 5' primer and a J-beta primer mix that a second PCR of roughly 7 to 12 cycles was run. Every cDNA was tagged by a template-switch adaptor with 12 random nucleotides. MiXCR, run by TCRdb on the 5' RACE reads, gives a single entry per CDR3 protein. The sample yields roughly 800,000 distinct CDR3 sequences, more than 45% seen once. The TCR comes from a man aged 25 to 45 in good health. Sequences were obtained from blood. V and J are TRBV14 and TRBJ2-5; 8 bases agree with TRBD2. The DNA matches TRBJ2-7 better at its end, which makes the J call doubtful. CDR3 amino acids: CASSQPRGGKVYEQYF. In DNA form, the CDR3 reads TGTGCCAGCAGCCAACCTCGGGGGGGAAAGGTCTACGAGCAGTACTTC.